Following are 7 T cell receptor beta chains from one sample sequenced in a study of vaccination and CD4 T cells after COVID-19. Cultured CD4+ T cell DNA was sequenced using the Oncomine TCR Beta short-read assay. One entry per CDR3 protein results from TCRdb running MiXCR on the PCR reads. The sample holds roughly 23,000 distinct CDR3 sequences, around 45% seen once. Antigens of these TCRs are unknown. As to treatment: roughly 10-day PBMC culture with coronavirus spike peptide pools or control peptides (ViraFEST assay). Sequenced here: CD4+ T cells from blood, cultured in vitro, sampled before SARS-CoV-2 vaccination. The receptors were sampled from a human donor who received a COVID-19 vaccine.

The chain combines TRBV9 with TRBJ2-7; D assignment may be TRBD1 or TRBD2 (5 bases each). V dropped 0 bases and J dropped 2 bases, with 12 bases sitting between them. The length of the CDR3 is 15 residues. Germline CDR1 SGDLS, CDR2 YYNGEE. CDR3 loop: CASSVGGGLPYEQYF. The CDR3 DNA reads TGTGCCAGCAGCGTAGGGGGCGGACTCCCCTACGAGCAGTACTTC. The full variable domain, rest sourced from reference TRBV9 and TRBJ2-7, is DSGVTQTPKHLITATGQRVTLRCSPRSGDLSVYWYQQSLDQGLQFLIQYYNGEERAKGNILERFSAQQFPDLHSELNLSSLELGDSALYFCASSVGGGLPYEQYFGPGTRLTVT.

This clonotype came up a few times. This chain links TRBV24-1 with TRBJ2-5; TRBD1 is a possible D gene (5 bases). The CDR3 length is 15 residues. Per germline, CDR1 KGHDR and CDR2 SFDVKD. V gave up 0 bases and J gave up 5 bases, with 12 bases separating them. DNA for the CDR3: TGTGCCACCAGTGATTTGGGGCGTTCAGGGGAGACCCAGTACTTC. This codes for CATSDLGRSGETQYF.

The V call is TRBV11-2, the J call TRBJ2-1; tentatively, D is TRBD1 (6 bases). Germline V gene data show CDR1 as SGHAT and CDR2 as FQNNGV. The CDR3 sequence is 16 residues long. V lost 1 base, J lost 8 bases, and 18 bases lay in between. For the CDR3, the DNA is TGTGCCAGCAGCTTAGGTTTATGGTCAGGGGTCGATGAGCAGTTCTTC. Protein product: CASSLGLWSGVDEQFF.

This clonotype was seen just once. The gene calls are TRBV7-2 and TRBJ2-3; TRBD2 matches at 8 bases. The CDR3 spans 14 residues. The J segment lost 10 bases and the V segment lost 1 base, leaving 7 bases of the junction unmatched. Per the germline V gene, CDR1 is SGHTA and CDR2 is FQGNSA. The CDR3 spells CASSLESRGLAQYF. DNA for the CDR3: TGTGCCAGCAGCTTAGAGTCTAGGGGACTAGCGCAGTATTTT. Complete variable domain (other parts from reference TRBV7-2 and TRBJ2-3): GAGVSQSPSNKVTEKGKDVELRCDPISGHTALYWYRQSLGQGLEFLIYFQGNSAPDKSGLPSDRFSAERTGGSVSTLTIQRTQQEDSAVYLCASSLESRGLAQYFGPGTRLTVL.

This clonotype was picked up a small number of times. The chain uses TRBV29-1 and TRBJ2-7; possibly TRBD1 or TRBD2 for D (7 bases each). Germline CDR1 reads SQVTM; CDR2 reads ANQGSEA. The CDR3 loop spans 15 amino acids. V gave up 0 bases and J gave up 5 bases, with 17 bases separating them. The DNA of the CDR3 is TGCAGCGTTGAAGATATCGCAGGGGGGGTAAACGAGCAGTACTTC. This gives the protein CSVEDIAGGVNEQYF.

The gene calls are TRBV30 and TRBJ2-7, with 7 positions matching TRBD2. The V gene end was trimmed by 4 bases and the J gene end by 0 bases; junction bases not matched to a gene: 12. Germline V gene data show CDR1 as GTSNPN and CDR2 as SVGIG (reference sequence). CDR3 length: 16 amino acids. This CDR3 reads CAWNKLARRSSYEQYF. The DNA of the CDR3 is TGTGCCTGGAATAAACTAGCGCGGAGAAGCTCCTACGAGCAGTACTTC. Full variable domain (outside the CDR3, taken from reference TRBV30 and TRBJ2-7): SQTIHQWPATLVQPVGSPLSLECTVEGTSNPNLYWYRQAAGRGLQLLFYSVGIGQISSEVPQNLSASRPQDRQFILSSKKLLLSDSGFYLCAWNKLARRSSYEQYFGPGTRLTVT.

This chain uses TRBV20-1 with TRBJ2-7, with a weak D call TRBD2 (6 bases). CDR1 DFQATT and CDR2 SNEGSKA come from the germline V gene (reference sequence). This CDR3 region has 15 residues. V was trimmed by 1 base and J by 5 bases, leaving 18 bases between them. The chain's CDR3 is CSARGRAQAGNEQYF. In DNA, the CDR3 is TGCAGTGCTAGAGGAAGGGCCCAGGCGGGGAACGAGCAGTACTTC.